What follows describes a single T cell receptor (beta chain). The record originates from a study of blood T cell repertoires in COVID-19. Study summary: The samples span acute and convalescent COVID-19 from the United States, Italy and Spain. Sources were T cells, B-cell-depleted T cells, or PBMCs; the material itself was cDNA or gDNA.

Germline CDR1 reads SGHNT; CDR2 reads YENEEA. The V end lost 3 bases, the J end lost 5 bases, and 14 bases lay between the germline ends. There are 14 residues in the CDR3. Original handling: Amplification from reference gene primers served as the basis for estimated nucleated cell counts. The assay was immunoSEQ multiplex PCR, and TCRdb's table has in-frame clones only and misses some. V and J calls plus clone size are reproduced from that table; the DNA served to infer D and trimming. The sample includes over 120,000 clones, roughly 80% seen only once; the top ten take more than 2.5%. Sequenced input: peripheral blood. The V and J genes are TRBV11-3 and TRBJ2-7; D is possibly TRBD2 (5 bases). This clonotype was sampled from a woman aged 80 or over with acute or convalescent COVID-19. The CDR3 loop is CASSFGHGSNEQYF. The CDR3 DNA reads TGTGCCAGCAGCTTCGGGCATGGGAGTAACGAGCAGTACTTC.